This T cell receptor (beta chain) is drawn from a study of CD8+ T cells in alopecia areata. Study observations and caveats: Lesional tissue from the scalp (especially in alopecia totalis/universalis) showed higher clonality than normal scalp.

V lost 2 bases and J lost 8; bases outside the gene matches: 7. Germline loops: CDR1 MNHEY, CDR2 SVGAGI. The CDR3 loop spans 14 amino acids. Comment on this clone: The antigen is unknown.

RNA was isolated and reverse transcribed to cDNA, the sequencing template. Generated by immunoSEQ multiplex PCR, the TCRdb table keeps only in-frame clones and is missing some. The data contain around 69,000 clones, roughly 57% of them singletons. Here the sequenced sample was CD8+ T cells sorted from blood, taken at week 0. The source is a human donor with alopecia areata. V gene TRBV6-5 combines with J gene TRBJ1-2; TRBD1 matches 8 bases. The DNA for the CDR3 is TGTGCCAGCAGTTACGTGTCAGGGGGCGAGGGCTACACCTTC. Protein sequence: CASSYVSGGEGYTF.